A single T cell receptor (beta chain) is shown here with its context. As yet, its antigen is unknown. The data stem from a study of T cell repertoires in cytomegalovirus infection. Study at large: Carrying CMV and the relevant HLA type showed in public TCR beta signatures.

TCRdb processed the reads anew with MiXCR; each CDR3 protein has one entry. The sample has about 890,000 distinct CDR3 sequences; around 31% are singletons. Germline loops: CDR1 LGHDT, CDR2 YNNKEL (reference sequence). The CDR3 sequence is 11 residues long. V lost 7 bases, J lost 11 bases, and 14 bases lay in between. V usage is TRBV3-1 and J usage is TRBJ1-1; possible D gene TRBD1, 5 bases. The receptor was isolated from a human donor in good health (CMV status not recorded). Some clones in this sample may be carry-over from other donors' samples. The sample in question was cultured CD8+ T cells from PBMCs, obtained from culture after CMV antigen stimulation. CDR3 DNA sequence: TGTGCCAGCACCCTGGGGCTCGCGGCTTTCTTT. As protein: CASTLGLAAFF.